Listed below are T cell receptor beta chains from one sample, sequenced in a study of T cell responses to AZD1222 COVID-19 vaccine. Only in-frame clones appear in the TCRdb table, and some are missing; sequencing was by immunoSEQ multiplex PCR. Here the sample spans about 140,000 clones, 88% being singletons. The sample here was peripheral blood, taken 28 days after the second AZD1222 dose. The receptor set was obtained from an adult who received the AZD1222 COVID-19 vaccine. The CDR3 runs from the conserved cysteine through the conserved F or W. The order of the fields is J gene, V gene, clone size, CDR3 protein. The listing skips clone size in some rows; elsewhere it reads once, few, many or a size class.

TRBJ1-2 | TRBV28 | once | CASMRSLYGYTF
TRBJ1-4 | TRBV21-1 | . | CASDGGGEEKLFF
TRBJ1-2 | TRBV6-5 | . | CASSVDRDGYTF
TRBJ1-1 | TRBV2 | . | CASTGRRDTEAFF
TRBJ1-1 | TRBV19 | . | CASRGRGSHTEAFF
TRBJ2-7 | TRBV19 | . | CASSIAGLAGGLEQYF
TRBJ2-2 | TRBV2 | . | CASSTGGGNTGELFF
TRBJ1-3 | TRBV25-1 | . | CASSEVTGRDTIYF
TRBJ1-3 | TRBV18 | . | CASSPSGGLGNTIYF
TRBJ2-3 | TRBV4-3 | . | CASSQDLGLAGALARDTQYF
TRBJ1-6 | TRBV7-6 | . | CASSLGSPLHF
TRBJ2-2 | TRBV11-2 | . | CASSLDWVGAMGTGELFF
TRBJ1-1 | TRBV5-1 | few | CASSLAGTNGPGRKAFF
TRBJ1-5 | TRBV27 | . | CASSPNFGPQHF
TRBJ1-1 | TRBV4-1 | once | CASSGSRDTIGAFF
TRBJ2-7 | TRBV12-3/TRBV12-4 | . | CASNLRDGYEQYF
TRBJ1-2 | TRBV9 | . | CASSGDTANYGYTF
TRBJ1-5 | TRBV27 | . | CASGAGRTEQPQHF
TRBJ1-4 | TRBV6-5 | . | CASLRKGFNEKLFF
TRBJ2-7 | TRBV7-8 | once | CASSPQSYEQYF
TRBJ2-3 | TRBV6-4 | . | CASSLEAGGPDTQYF
TRBJ1-2 | TRBV2 | . | CASRADRPGYTF
TRBJ2-1 | TRBV30 | few | CAWSFKGPTRSTSYNEQFF
TRBJ1-5 | TRBV28 | once | CASSPQGQPQHF
TRBJ2-2 | TRBV7-2 | . | CASSWEDTGELFF
TRBJ1-4 | TRBV7-9 | once | CASSLLGQLNEKLFF
TRBJ1-2 | TRBV6-5 | . | CASRGRQGTNYGYTF
TRBJ2-5 | TRBV7-9 | . | CASSLAKGQETQYF
TRBJ2-7 | TRBV3-1/TRBV3-2 | . | CASSQDGPGSNEQYF
TRBJ1-6 | TRBV19 | . | CASSISGTKSVSPLHF
TRBJ2-7 | TRBV7-6 | once | CASSFQRTSSGYEQYF
TRBJ1-2 | TRBV15 | few | CATSREYGANYGYTF
TRBJ1-2 | TRBV28 | . | CASTLGGFNYGYTF
TRBJ1-6 | TRBV3-1/TRBV3-2 | . | CASSQGSWASYNSPLHF
TRBJ1-1 | TRBV28 | . | CASNAWGIGRGTEAFF
TRBJ2-5 | TRBV7-2 | few | CASSLDSGQETQYF
TRBJ1-5 | TRBV10-3 | few | CAISDALGGSNQPQHF
TRBJ2-1 | TRBV19 | . | CASSTDWGEAHLYDNEQFF
TRBJ1-3 | TRBV18 | . | CASSPATGGHGNTIYF
TRBJ2-7 | TRBV19 | . | CASRHAGTSYEQYF
TRBJ2-1 | TRBV3-1/TRBV3-2 | . | CASSPFWASGNEQFF
TRBJ2-7 | TRBV7-9 | . | CASSPAGTRGEQYF
TRBJ1-4 | TRBV18 | . | CASSPETAPEKLFF
TRBJ1-2 | TRBV12-3/TRBV12-4 | . | CASSSGSYGYTF
TRBJ2-6 | TRBV10-3 | . | CAITGSGANVLTF
TRBJ2-3 | TRBV7-2 | . | CASSYLAGTDTQYF